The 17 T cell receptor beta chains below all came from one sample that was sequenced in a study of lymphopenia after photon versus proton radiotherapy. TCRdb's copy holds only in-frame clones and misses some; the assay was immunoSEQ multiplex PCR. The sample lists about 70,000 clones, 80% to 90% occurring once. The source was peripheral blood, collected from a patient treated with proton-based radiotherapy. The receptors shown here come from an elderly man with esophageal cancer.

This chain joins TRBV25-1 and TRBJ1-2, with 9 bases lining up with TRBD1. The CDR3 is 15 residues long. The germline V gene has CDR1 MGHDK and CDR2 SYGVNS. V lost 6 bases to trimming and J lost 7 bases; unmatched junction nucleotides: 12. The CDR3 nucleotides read TGTGCCAGCAGCGCTTACGGGACAGGGCATGCTGGCTACACCTTC. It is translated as CASSAYGTGHAGYTF.

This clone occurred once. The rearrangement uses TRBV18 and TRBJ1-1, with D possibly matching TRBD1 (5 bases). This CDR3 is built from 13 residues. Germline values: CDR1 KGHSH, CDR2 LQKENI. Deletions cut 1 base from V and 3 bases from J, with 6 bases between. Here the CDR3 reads CASSPRGDTEAFF. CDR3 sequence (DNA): TGTGCCAGCTCACCACGGGGGGACACTGAAGCTTTCTTT. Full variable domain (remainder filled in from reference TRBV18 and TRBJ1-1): NAGVMQNPRHLVRRRGQEARLRCSPMKGHSHVYWYRQLPEEGLKFMVYLQKENIIDESGMPKERFSAEFPKEGPSILRIQQVVRGDSAAYFCASSPRGDTEAFFGQGTRLTVV.

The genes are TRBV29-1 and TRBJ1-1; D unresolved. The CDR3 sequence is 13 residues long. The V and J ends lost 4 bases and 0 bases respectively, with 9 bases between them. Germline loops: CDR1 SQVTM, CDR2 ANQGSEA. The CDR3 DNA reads TGCAGCGTTGCAAGAGACATGAACACTGAAGCTTTCTTT. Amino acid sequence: CSVARDMNTEAFF.

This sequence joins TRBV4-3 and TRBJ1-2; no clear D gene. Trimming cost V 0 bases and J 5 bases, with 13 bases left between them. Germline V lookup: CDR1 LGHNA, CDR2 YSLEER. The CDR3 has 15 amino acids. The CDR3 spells CASSQDRLALYGYTF. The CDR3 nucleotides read TGCGCCAGCAGCCAAGACAGGCTGGCGTTGTATGGCTACACCTTC.

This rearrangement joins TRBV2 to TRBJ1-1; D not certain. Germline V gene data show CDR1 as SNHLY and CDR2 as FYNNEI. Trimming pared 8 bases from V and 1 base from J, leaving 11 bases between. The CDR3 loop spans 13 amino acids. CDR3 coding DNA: TGTGCCAGCCTTAAGGTCAGGAACACTGAAGCTTTCTTT. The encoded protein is CASLKVRNTEAFF.

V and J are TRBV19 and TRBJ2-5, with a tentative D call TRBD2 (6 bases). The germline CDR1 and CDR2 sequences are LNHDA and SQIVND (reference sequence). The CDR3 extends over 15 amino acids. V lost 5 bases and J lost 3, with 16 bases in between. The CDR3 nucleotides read TGTGCCAGTAGTCCAAAGGTCGGGGAGGAAGAGACCCAGTACTTC. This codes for CASSPKVGEEETQYF.

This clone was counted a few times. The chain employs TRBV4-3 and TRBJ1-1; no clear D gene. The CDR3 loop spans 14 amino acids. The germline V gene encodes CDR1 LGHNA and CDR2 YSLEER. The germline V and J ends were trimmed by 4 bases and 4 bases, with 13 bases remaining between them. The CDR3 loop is CASSRRVDSTEAFF. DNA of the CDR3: TGCGCCAGCAGCCGGCGGGTGGATTCCACTGAAGCTTTCTTT.

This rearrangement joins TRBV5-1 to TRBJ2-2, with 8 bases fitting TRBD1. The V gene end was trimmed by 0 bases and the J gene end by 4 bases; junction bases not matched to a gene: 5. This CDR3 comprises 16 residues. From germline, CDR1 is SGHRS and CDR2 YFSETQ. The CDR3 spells CASSLGRGRFTGELFF. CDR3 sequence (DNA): TGCGCCAGCAGCTTGGGCAGGGGGCGGTTCACCGGGGAGCTGTTTTTT.

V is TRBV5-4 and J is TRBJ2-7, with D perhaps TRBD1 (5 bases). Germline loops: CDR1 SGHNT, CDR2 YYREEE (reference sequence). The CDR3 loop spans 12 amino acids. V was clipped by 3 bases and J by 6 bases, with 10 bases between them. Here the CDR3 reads CASSYGQGEQYF. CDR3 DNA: TGTGCCAGCAGCTATGGACAAGGCGAGCAGTACTTC.

The CDR3 nucleotides are TGCGCCAGCAGCTTTGGAGGGGGCACTGAAGCTTTCTTT. Its protein is CASSFGGGTEAFF. The gene calls are TRBV5-1 and TRBJ1-1; possible D gene TRBD1, 6 bases. The CDR3 covers 13 residues. Germline loops: CDR1 SGHRS, CDR2 YFSETQ. Trimming left V 2 bases short and J 4 bases short, with 9 bases between. Full variable domain (rest looked up from reference TRBV5-1 and TRBJ1-1): KAGVTQTPRYLIKTRGQQVTLSCSPISGHRSVSWYQQTPGQGLQFLFEYFSETQRNKGNFPGRFSGRQFSNSRSEMNVSTLELGDSALYLCASSFGGGTEAFFGQGTRLTVV.

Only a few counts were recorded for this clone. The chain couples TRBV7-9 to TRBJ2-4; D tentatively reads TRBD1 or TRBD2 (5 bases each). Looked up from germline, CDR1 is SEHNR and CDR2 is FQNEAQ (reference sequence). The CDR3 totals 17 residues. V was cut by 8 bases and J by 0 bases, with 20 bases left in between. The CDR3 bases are TGTGCCAGCGCGGAGAGAGAGGGGAGACTAGCCAAAAACATTCAGTACTTC. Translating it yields CASAEREGRLAKNIQYF.

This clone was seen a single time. The CDR3 DNA reads TGTGCCAGCAGCAAAGCCAGGGACAGGGGTTACGAGCAGTACTTC. It specifies CASSKARDRGYEQYF. The chain is built from TRBV21-1 and TRBJ2-7; the table calls TRBD1, which could not be checked here. TRBV21-1 corresponds to a pseudogene. This CDR3 contains 15 residues.

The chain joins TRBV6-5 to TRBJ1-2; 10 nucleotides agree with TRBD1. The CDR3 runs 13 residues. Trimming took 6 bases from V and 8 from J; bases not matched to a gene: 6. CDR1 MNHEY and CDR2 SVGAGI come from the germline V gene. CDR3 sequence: CASRRDRGFGYTF. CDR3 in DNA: TGTGCCAGCAGGAGGGACAGGGGATTCGGCTACACCTTC.

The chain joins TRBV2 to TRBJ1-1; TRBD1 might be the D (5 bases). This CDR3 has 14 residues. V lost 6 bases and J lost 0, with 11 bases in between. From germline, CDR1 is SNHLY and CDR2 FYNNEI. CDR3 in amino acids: CASRPGTMNTEAFF. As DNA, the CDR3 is TGTGCCAGCAGGCCGGGGACTATGAACACTGAAGCTTTCTTT.

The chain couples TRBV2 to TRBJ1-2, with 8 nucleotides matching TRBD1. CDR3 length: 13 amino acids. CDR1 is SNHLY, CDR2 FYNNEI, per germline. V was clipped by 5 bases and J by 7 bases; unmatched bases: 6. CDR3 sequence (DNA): TGTGCCAGCAGTTACGGACAGGGTGCTGGCTACACCTTC. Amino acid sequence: CASSYGQGAGYTF. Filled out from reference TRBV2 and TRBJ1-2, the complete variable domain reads EPEVTQTPSHQVTQMGQEVILRCVPISNHLYFYWYRQILGQKVEFLVSFYNNEISEKSEIFDDQFSVERPDGSNFTLKIRSTKLEDSAMYFCASSYGQGAGYTFGSGTRLTVV.

This chain's CDR3 is CASSQSPQDTQYF. In DNA, the CDR3 is TGTGCCAGCAGCCAGAGCCCCCAAGATACGCAGTATTTT. V is TRBV4-2 and J is TRBJ2-3, with D unclear. The CDR3 is 13 amino acids. V was trimmed by 3 bases and J by 5 bases, leaving 9 bases between them. Per the germline V gene, CDR1 is LGHNA and CDR2 is YNFKEQ.

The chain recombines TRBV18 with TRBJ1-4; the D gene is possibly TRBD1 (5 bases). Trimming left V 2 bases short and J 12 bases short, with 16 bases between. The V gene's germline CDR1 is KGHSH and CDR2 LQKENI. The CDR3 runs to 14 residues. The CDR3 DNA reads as TGTGCCAGCTCACCATCGGCAGGGAGGTGGGAACTGTTTTTT. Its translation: CASSPSAGRWELFF.